The 29 T cell receptor beta chains below all came from one sample that was sequenced in a study of T cells in Graves' hyperthyroidism and ophthalmopathy. Using RNA transcripts as the source, TCR beta CDR3 regions were amplified. The HTBI primer set drove a first-round RT-PCR of the TCR CDR3. TCRdb independently ran MiXCR on the multiplex PCR reads; one entry per CDR3 protein. The sample lists approximately 480,000 distinct CDR3 sequences; less than 25% were seen once. The sequenced sample consisted of blood. The origin of the receptors is a man between 18 and 29 years old with Graves' hyperthyroidism.

This clonotype appeared many times. The chain combines TRBV20-1 with TRBJ2-5; perhaps TRBD1 as D (5 bases). The V gene lost 5 bases and the J gene lost 5 bases, with 18 bases spanning the gap. The CDR3 has 14 amino acids. Germline V lookup: CDR1 DFQATT, CDR2 SNEGSKA (reference sequence). Written as DNA, the CDR3 is TGCAGTGCTGGCTCGGACACAGCTTTGGAGACCCAGTACTTC. Protein product: CSAGSDTALETQYF.

The genes are TRBV19 and TRBJ1-5; D is ambiguous. The ends were cut back, 3 bases at V and 5 bases at J, with 8 bases in the middle. This CDR3 region has 13 residues. Germline lookup yields CDR1 LNHDA and CDR2 SQIVND (reference sequence). The DNA for the CDR3 is TGTGCCAGTAGTATGTTTGGGGATCAGCCCCAGCATTTT. Translating it yields CASSMFGDQPQHF.

This clonotype was observed a few times. The chain combines TRBV27 with TRBJ2-7, with TRBD1 matching over 7 bases. Germline values: CDR1 MNHEY, CDR2 SMNVEV (reference sequence). The J segment lost 5 bases and the V segment lost 5 bases, leaving 9 bases of the junction unmatched. CDR3 length: 14 residues. The CDR3 DNA is TGTGCCAGCAGTCAGTGGACAGGAGGACACGAGCAGTACTTC. As protein: CASSQWTGGHEQYF.

The chain carries TRBV12-3 or TRBV12-4 and TRBJ2-7; 13 nucleotides line up with TRBD2. The CDR3 extends over 16 amino acids. Trimming removed 7 bases from V and 4 bases from J; junction bases left unmatched: 10. CDR3 amino acids: CASNSPGTSGKYEQYF. CDR3 nucleotide sequence: TGTGCCAGCAATTCGCCGGGGACTAGCGGGAAGTACGAGCAGTACTTC.

This clonotype was recorded many times. Because the CDR3's place on the DNA is in doubt, the DNA is left out and the CDR3 is given as listed by TCRdb. The chain carries TRBV2 and TRBJ2-5; the D call in the table, TRBD1, was not verified against the DNA. The CDR3 numbers 16 amino acids, ends counted. Germline V gene data show CDR1 as SNHLY and CDR2 as FYNNEI. The chain's CDR3 is CASNRGFGAGGETQYF.

This clonotype has ten or more counts. This chain links TRBV20-1 with TRBJ1-5; TRBD1 matches at 7 bases. The ends lost 5 bases at V and 3 bases at J; junction bases unmatched: 10. This CDR3 has 15 residues. Germline CDR1 is DFQATT and CDR2 is SNEGSKA (reference sequence). In nucleotides, the CDR3 is TGCAGTGCTCTCAGGACAGGCGGATCCAATCAGCCCCAGCATTTT. Translated, it gives CSALRTGGSNQPQHF.

The sample holds a few counts of this clonotype. The chain combines TRBV11-2 with TRBJ2-7, with D unclear. This CDR3 has 15 amino acids. Looked up from germline, CDR1 is SGHAT and CDR2 is FQNNGV. V was pared by 1 base and J by 3 bases, with 13 bases between. CDR3 in amino acids: CASSLARLIDYEQYF. Written as DNA, the CDR3 is TGTGCCAGCAGCTTAGCACGGCTAATCGACTACGAGCAGTACTTC.

This clonotype showed up just a few times. This chain uses TRBV12-5 with TRBJ1-2; D is unresolved. V dropped 3 bases and J dropped 4 bases, with 9 bases sitting between them. Germline-derived CDR1 and CDR2 are LGHNT and FRNRAP. The length of the CDR3 is 13 residues. In nucleotides, the CDR3 is TGTGCTAGTGGTTTCCTTACAGCCTATGGCTACACCTTC. Residues: CASGFLTAYGYTF. Using reference TRBV12-5 and TRBJ1-2 for the parts outside the CDR3, the full variable domain is DARVTQTPRHKVTEMGQEVTMRCQPILGHNTVFWYRQTMMQGLELLAYFRNRAPLDDSGMPKDRFSAEMPDATLATLKIQPSEPRDSAVYFCASGFLTAYGYTFGSGTRLTVV.

This clonotype has more than one count but fewer than ten. The J gene is TRBJ2-7, the V gene TRBV11-1; 9 bases are shared with TRBD1. CDR3 length: 16 amino acids. Per germline, CDR1 SGHAT and CDR2 FQDESV (reference sequence). Unmatched junction bases numbered 14, after V lost 5 bases and J lost 6 bases. The CDR3 region is CASSPLGGQGQGEQYF. Here the CDR3 DNA reads TGTGCCAGCAGCCCCTTGGGGGGACAGGGCCAAGGCGAGCAGTACTTC.

This sequence joins TRBV28 and TRBJ1-2; tentatively, D is TRBD1 (6 bases). The germline V gene has CDR1 MDHEN and CDR2 SYDVKM. The CDR3 consists of 15 residues. V lost 3 bases and J 2 bases, leaving 13 bases between the germline ends. The CDR3 DNA is TGTGCCAGCAGTTTTCTCATCACAGGGAACTATGGCTACACCTTC. Translation: CASSFLITGNYGYTF.

This clonotype was detected many times. The V call is TRBV2, the J call TRBJ2-7; no firm D call. Germline V lookup: CDR1 SNHLY, CDR2 FYNNEI. Trimming took off 8 bases at V and 4 bases at J, with 9 bases between the two ends. The CDR3 has 11 amino acids. DNA of the CDR3: TGTGCCAGCTGTACGGTATACGAGCAGTACTTC. Translated, it gives CASCTVYEQYF.

The rearrangement links TRBV20-1 to TRBJ1-2; D possibly corresponds to TRBD1 (5 bases). V lost 6 bases and J lost 6, with 20 bases in between. The germline V gene encodes CDR1 DFQATT and CDR2 SNEGSKA (reference sequence). This CDR3 region has 14 residues. CDR3 bases: TGCAGTGCCGAAAGGCCTGGGGACCGAGATGGCTACACCTTC. Amino acids: CSAERPGDRDGYTF.

This clonotype was recorded many times. The chain employs TRBV12-3 or TRBV12-4 and TRBJ1-2; no definite D call. Trimming took 3 bases from V and 3 from J, leaving 8 bases between them. The CDR3 sequence is 13 residues long. CDR3 sequence reads: CASSFRPDYGYTF. In DNA form, the CDR3 reads TGTGCCAGCAGTTTTCGGCCGGACTATGGCTACACCTTC.

In this sample, this clonotype turned up many times. The chain couples TRBV19 to TRBJ1-5; tentatively, D is TRBD1 (5 bases). The V and J ends lost 5 bases and 6 bases respectively, with 32 bases between them. The CDR3 covers 20 residues. Germline V gene data show CDR1 as LNHDA and CDR2 as SQIVND (reference sequence). The CDR3 coding sequence is TGTGCCAGTAGTGCCAACCTTTGGCAACCTCAGGGTAAGATGTTTCAGCCCCAGCATTTT. Its protein product is CASSANLWQPQGKMFQPQHF.

There are a few counts of this clonotype. The chain links TRBV5-8 to TRBJ2-5, with D uncertain. The germline V gene has CDR1 SGHTS and CDR2 YDEGEE. Trimming shortened V by 0 bases and J by 5 bases, and 14 bases separated the two germline ends. The CDR3 runs to 15 residues. CDR3 in amino acids: CASSLGAVSRETQYF. The CDR3 DNA follows: TGTGCCAGCAGCTTGGGAGCCGTGTCTAGGGAGACCCAGTACTTC.

This clonotype has a count of ten or more. The chain carries TRBV2 and TRBJ2-2; the D gene could be TRBD1 or TRBD2 (5 bases each). CDR1 is SNHLY and CDR2 is FYNNEI in the germline V gene. The V end lost 7 bases, the J end lost 6 bases, and 12 bases lay between the germline ends. CDR3 size: 13 residues. The CDR3 DNA follows: TGTGCCAGCATTGAGGGGACGGCCGGGGAGCTGTTTTTT. Protein sequence: CASIEGTAGELFF.

In its sample, this clonotype was seen many times. The chain combines TRBV19 with TRBJ1-1, with D perhaps matching TRBD1 (6 bases). This CDR3 has 13 amino acids. Deletions cut 6 bases from V and 8 bases from J, with 16 bases between. Germline CDR1 LNHDA, CDR2 SQIVND (reference sequence). The CDR3 here is CASRRQGLDEAFF. CDR3 sequence (DNA): TGTGCCAGTAGACGGCAGGGGCTGGACGAAGCTTTCTTT.

V and J are TRBV12-3 or TRBV12-4 and TRBJ1-1; D perhaps matches TRBD1 (5 bases). This CDR3 contains 14 residues. V gave up 5 bases and J gave up 3 bases, with 13 bases separating them. CDR3 protein: CASSPTAAHTEAFF. CDR3 coding DNA: TGTGCCAGCAGTCCGACAGCGGCCCACACTGAAGCTTTCTTT.

V gene TRBV6-1 combines with J gene TRBJ1-1; no firm D call. Germline values: CDR1 MNHNS, CDR2 SASEGT. The CDR3 contains 13 residues. V shed 7 bases and J shed 3 bases, with 12 bases lying between them. The CDR3 DNA reads TGTGCCAGCACCGATCAACAGTACACTGAAGCTTTCTTT. Amino acid sequence: CASTDQQYTEAFF.

This clonotype was picked up many times. The rearrangement uses TRBV2 and TRBJ1-5; 7 nucleotides agree with TRBD1. V lost 4 bases, J lost 0 bases, and 12 bases stayed unmatched. Germline V gene lookup returns CDR1 SNHLY and CDR2 FYNNEI. This CDR3 comprises 18 residues. The CDR3, as DNA: TGTGCCAGCAGTGCGGATGGCAGGGGGAACCTTAGCAATCAGCCCCAGCATTTT. It encodes CASSADGRGNLSNQPQHF.

This clonotype was observed at least ten times. The chain carries TRBV28 and TRBJ1-5; perhaps TRBD1 as D (5 bases). The CDR3 is 13 residues long. Between the trimmed V and J ends, which lost 2 bases and 8 bases, there was a span of 10 bases. Per the germline V gene, CDR1 is MDHEN and CDR2 is SYDVKM. DNA for the CDR3: TGTGCCAGCAGTTTAATCAGGGTAGAGCCCCAGCATTTT. It specifies CASSLIRVEPQHF.

This clonotype was counted at least ten times. J is TRBJ1-5 and V is TRBV5-1, with 9 bases matching TRBD1. Germline V gene sequence: CDR1 SGHRS, CDR2 YFSETQ. The CDR3 is 14 amino acids. Unmatched junction bases numbered 6, after V lost 5 bases and J lost 6 bases. The CDR3 sequence is CASSPGTGTQPQHF. CDR3 in DNA: TGCGCCAGCAGTCCCGGGACAGGGACTCAGCCCCAGCATTTT.

This chain joins TRBV19 and TRBJ2-4; 8 nucleotides agree with TRBD2. CDR1 is LNHDA, CDR2 SQIVND, per germline (reference sequence). This CDR3 comprises 16 residues. V lost 5 bases to trimming and J lost 0 bases; unmatched junction nucleotides: 6. The CDR3 nucleotides are TGTGCCAGTAGTTCGGGAGGGACTCTAGCCAAAAACATTCAGTACTTC. Its protein product is CASSSGGTLAKNIQYF.

At least ten counts were recorded for this clonotype. The V and J genes are TRBV4-1 and TRBJ1-2; D not resolved. CDR3 length: 14 amino acids. The ends were cut back, 0 bases at V and 1 base at J, with 6 bases in the middle. The germline V gene encodes CDR1 MGHRA and CDR2 YSYEKL. The CDR3 region has the DNA TGCGCCAGCAGCCAAGATCCATATAACTATGGCTACACCTTC. This encodes CASSQDPYNYGYTF.

This clonotype was detected ten times or more. V usage is TRBV7-9 and J usage is TRBJ2-7, with no clear D. This CDR3 is built from 12 residues. Germline CDR1 SEHNR, CDR2 FQNEAQ (reference sequence). V lost 3 bases, J lost 7 bases, and 10 bases lay in between. The CDR3 loop reads CASSLADLEQYF. The CDR3 DNA is TGTGCCAGCAGCTTGGCAGATCTGGAGCAGTACTTC.

Many counts were recorded for this clonotype. CDR3 region: CASRNRDSEAFF. The CDR3 DNA follows: TGTGCCAGCAGAAACCGGGACAGTGAAGCTTTCTTT. The V and J genes are TRBV12-3 or TRBV12-4 and TRBJ1-1, with 7 positions matching TRBD1. The junction had 5 bases not matched to a gene; V was cut back by 6 bases and J by 7 bases. The CDR3 is 12 residues long.

Many counts were recorded for this clonotype. The rearrangement uses TRBV7-2 and TRBJ2-7, with 10 bases aligning to TRBD1. The germline V gene has CDR1 SGHTA and CDR2 FQGNSA. This CDR3 comprises 15 residues. Unmatched junction bases numbered 6, after V lost 5 bases and J lost 2 bases. The DNA of the CDR3 is TGTGCCAGCAGCCTATGGACAGGGGGGACCTACGAGCAGTACTTC. This sequence encodes CASSLWTGGTYEQYF.

This clonotype appeared a few times. J is TRBJ1-2 and V is TRBV20-1; no definite D call. Germline V gene lookup returns CDR1 DFQATT and CDR2 SNEGSKA (reference sequence). Trimming removed 6 bases at V and 1 base at J, with 12 bases between. CDR3 length equals 13 residues. CDR3 in amino acids: CSAPMSFNYGYTF. The CDR3 nucleotides read TGCAGTGCCCCAATGTCCTTTAACTATGGCTACACCTTC.

The rearrangement links TRBV5-1 to TRBJ2-2, with TRBD2 identical over 7 bases. The CDR3 sequence is 19 residues long. CDR1 SGHRS and CDR2 YFSETQ come from the germline V gene. The junction had 17 bases not matched to a gene; V was cut back by 4 bases and J by 2 bases. The CDR3 DNA reads as TGCGCCAGCAGCATCCCCTACGGGGGAGGGCTAGCCAACACCGGGGAGCTGTTTTTT. This translates into CASSIPYGGGLANTGELFF. The complete variable domain, with remaining parts taken from reference TRBV5-1 and TRBJ2-2, reads KAGVTQTPRYLIKTRGQQVTLSCSPISGHRSVSWYQQTPGQGLQFLFEYFSETQRNKGNFPGRFSGRQFSNSRSEMNVSTLELGDSALYLCASSIPYGGGLANTGELFFGEGSRLTVL.